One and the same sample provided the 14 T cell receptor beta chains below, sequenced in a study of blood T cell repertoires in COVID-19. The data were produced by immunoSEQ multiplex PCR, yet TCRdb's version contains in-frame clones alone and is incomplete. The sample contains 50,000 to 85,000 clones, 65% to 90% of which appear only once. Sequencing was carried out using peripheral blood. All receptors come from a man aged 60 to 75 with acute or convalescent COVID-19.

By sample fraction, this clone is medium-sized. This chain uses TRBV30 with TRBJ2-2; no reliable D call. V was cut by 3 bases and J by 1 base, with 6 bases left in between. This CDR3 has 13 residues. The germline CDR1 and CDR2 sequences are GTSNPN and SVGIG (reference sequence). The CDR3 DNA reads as TGTGCCTGGAGGCGAGGGAACACCGGGGAGCTGTTTTTT. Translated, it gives CAWRRGNTGELFF.

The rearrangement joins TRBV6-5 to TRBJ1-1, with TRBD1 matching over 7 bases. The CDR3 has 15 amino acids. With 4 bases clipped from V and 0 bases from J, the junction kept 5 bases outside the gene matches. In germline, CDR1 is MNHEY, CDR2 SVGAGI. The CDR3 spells CASSLQGHLNTEAFF. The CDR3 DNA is TGTGCCAGCAGTTTACAGGGGCACCTGAACACTGAAGCTTTCTTT.

CDR3 protein: CASSLALGRVNEQFF. The DNA for the CDR3 is TGTGCCAGCAGCTTGGCCTTGGGCAGGGTAAATGAGCAGTTCTTC. The gene calls are TRBV5-6 and TRBJ2-1; D may be TRBD1 (5 bases). Per the germline V gene, CDR1 is SGHDT and CDR2 is YYEEEE. The CDR3 covers 15 residues. Trimming shortened V by 0 bases and J by 7 bases, and 14 bases separated the two germline ends.

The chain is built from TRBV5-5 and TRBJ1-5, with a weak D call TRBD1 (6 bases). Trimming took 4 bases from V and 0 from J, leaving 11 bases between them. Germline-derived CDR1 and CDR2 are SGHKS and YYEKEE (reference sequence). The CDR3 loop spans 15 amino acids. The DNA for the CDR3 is TGTGCCAGCAGCATTGGACAGATTAGCAATCAGCCCCAGCATTTT. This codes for CASSIGQISNQPQHF.

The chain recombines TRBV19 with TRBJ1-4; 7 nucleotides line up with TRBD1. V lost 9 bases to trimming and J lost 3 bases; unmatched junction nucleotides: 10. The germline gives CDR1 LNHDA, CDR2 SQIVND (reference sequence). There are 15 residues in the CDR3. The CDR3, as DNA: TGTGCCAGCACTCCGACGGGGACAGCTAATGAAAAACTGTTTTTT. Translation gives CASTPTGTANEKLFF.

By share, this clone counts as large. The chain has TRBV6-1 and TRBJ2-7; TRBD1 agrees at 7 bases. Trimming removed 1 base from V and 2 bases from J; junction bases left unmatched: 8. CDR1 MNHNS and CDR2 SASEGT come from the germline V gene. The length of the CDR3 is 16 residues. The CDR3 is CASSEGGTALTYEQYF. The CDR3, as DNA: TGTGCCAGCAGTGAAGGTGGGACAGCCTTAACCTACGAGCAGTACTTC.

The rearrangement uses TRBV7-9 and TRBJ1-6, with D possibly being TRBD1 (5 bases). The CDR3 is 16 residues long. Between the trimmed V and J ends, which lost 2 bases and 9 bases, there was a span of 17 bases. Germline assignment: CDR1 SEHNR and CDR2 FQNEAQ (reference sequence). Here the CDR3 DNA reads TGTGCCAGCAGCTTAAGCAGTGCGGGGGTGGCTTCACCCCTCCACTTT. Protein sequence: CASSLSSAGVASPLHF.

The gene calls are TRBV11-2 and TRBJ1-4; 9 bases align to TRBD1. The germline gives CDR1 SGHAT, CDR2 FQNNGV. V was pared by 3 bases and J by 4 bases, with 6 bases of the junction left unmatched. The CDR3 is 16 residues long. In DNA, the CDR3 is TGTGCCAGCAGCTTGCCACAGGGGGCTTTTAATGAAAAACTGTTTTTT. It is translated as CASSLPQGAFNEKLFF.

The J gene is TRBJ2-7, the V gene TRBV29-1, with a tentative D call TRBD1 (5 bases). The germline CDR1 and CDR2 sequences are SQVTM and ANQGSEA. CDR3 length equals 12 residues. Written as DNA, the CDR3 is TGCAGACCCTTCGACAGACTCTACGAGCAGTACGTC. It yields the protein CRPFDRLYEQYV.

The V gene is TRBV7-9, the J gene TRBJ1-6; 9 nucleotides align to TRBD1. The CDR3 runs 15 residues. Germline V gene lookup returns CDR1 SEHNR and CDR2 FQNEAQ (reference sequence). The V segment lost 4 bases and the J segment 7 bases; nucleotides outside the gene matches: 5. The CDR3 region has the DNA TGTGCCAGCAGCTCAAGACAGGGGGGAAATTCACCCCTCCACTTT. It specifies CASSSRQGGNSPLHF.

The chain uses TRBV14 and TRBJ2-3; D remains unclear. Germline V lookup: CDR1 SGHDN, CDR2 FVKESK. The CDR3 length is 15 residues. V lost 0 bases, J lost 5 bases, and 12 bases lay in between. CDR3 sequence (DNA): TGTGCCAGCAGCCAAGATTACCCAGTAATAGATACGCAGTATTTT. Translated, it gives CASSQDYPVIDTQYF.

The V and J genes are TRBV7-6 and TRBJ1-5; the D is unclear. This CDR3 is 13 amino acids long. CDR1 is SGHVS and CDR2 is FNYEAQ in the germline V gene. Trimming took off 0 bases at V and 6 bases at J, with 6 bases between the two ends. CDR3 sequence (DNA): TGTGCCAGCAGCTTAGCGCAAGCTCAGCCCCAGCATTTT. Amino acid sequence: CASSLAQAQPQHF. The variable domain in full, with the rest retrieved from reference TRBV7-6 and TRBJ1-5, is GAGVSQSPRYKVTKRGQDVALRCDPISGHVSLYWYRQALGQGPEFLTYFNYEAQQDKSGLPNDRFSAERPEGSISTLTIQRTEQRDSAMYRCASSLAQAQPQHFGDGTRLSIL.

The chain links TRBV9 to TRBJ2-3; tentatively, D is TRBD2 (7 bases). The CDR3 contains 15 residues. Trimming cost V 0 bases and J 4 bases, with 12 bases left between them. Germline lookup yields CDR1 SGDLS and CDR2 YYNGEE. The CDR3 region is CASSVVGGGPDTQYF. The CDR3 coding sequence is TGTGCCAGCAGCGTAGTGGGCGGGGGCCCAGATACGCAGTATTTT.

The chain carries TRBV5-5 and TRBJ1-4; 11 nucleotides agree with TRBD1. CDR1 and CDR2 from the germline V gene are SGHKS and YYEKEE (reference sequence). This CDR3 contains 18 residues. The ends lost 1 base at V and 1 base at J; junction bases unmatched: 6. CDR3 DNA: TGTGCCAGCAGCTTGAGAGGCGGGACAGGGGGAACTAATGAAAAACTGTTTTTT. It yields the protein CASSLRGGTGGTNEKLFF. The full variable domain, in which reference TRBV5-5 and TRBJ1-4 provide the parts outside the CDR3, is DAGVTQSPTHLIKTRGQQVTLRCSPISGHKSVSWYQQVLGQGPQFIFQYYEKEERGRGNFPDRFSARQFPNYSSELNVNALLLGDSALYLCASSLRGGTGGTNEKLFFGSGTQLSVL.